This TCR beta chain was retrieved from a study of cytomegalovirus exposure and HLA in healthy donors (dated 2017 in TCRdb). Turning to the overall study: An earlier analysis of roughly 570 of the donors reported 276 Gb of sequence data and some 110 million unique TCR beta sequences obtained from around 190 million T cells. An early release that covered 500 to 800 HLA-typed donors contained approximately 290 gigabases of sequencing data and around 80 million unique TCR sequences. Of the roughly 410 genotyped donors, over 80% were placed in the genetic ancestry cluster associated with self-reported Caucasian donors. The study aimed to test whether signatures of past pathogen exposure could be identified by cataloging public T cell receptors. The study profiled the T cell repertoires of 666 subjects by immunosequencing and related them to cytomegalovirus serostatus. A separate validation cohort of over 95 different subjects was used in addition to the approximately 670-subject first cohort. To predict cytomegalovirus infection status, the study brought together high-throughput TCR immunosequencing, statistical association of individual TCRs with disease status, and machine learning. A later analysis re-examined previously published TCR beta repertoires from more than 600 donors and added high-resolution HLA genotyping to investigate patterns of TCR occurrence. Rather than drawing on any new phenotypic data, the later analysis identified candidate immune exposures from TCR beta sequences and the way those sequences occurred across donors. To decide whether each TCR beta V gene segment behaved as functional or pseudogenic, an earlier analysis of some 600 of the donors relied on high-throughput TCR beta sequencing. Alongside the repertoire data, information on donor age, sex, ethnicity and CMV serostatus was compiled. In a later genetic analysis, genome-wide SNP genotypes for about three fifths of the roughly 670 donors were used, and that subset was treated as a discovery cohort. All discovery cohort repertoires had been generated using a single sequencing platform. Class I and class II HLA loci were covered by the typing at four-digit resolution. Typing coverage varied by locus: about 620-640 donors for A, B, C, DRB1 and DQB1; about 520 for DQA1; nearly 610 for DPA1; around 450 for DPB1. Because of strong linkage in the cohort, roughly 5 DR-DQ haplotypes were treated as single units for association and clustering. Among some 400 genotyped donors of the cohort, an average of about 220,000 unique TCR beta nucleotide sequences was sequenced per donor, of which about 20% were non-productive.

Results and caveats for the whole study, not just this receptor: Broadly in line with IMGT annotations, most TCR beta V segments showed up in productive rearrangements about 90% or about 30% of the time in an earlier analysis of around 550 of the donors. Cytomegalovirus status was reported to be diagnosed by the classifier with high specificity and sensitivity in both the original and validation cohorts. In the study, 150 to 200 TCR beta chains were listed as associated with cytomegalovirus. Strong co-occurrence of HLA alleles, especially DR and DQ, made assigning TCR associations to individual alleles difficult. Because the 87-base-pair reads could not distinguish some IMGT-functional V segments, including TRBV6-2 and TRBV6-3, those segments were excluded. In a later analysis, HLA-associated TCR beta chains showed more clonal expansion and lower generation probabilities than non-associated chains that were equally common. Roughly uniform sequencing depth across donors was assumed in presence/absence analyses, although this assumption may not hold. This cohort had only TCR beta chains sequenced, and the lack of alpha or paired-chain data limited which features could be detected. The only immune exposure information available for the cohort was CMV serostatus. At a false discovery rate of 0.05, a later analysis linked roughly 17,000 TCR beta sequences to specific HLA alleles. While some public TCRs were present in many individuals, most TCR sequences turned up only very rarely across donors. An association between a missense DCLRE1C variant and V-gene and J-gene trimming of TCR beta chains was found in a later genetic analysis and replicated in an independent cohort. In a later analysis, several top co-occurrence clusters were reported to appear linked to parvovirus B19, influenza, CMV and Epstein-Barr virus. The earlier analysis of 587 of the donors excluded some 15 rarely observed V segments, including chromosome 9 orphons, because counts were too low. A cluster of highly shared sequence variants was judged likely to be a technical artifact of the sequencing pipeline. In vitro tests confirmed that a few of the cytomegalovirus-associated TCR beta chains recognize cytomegalovirus antigens. In a later analysis, most CMV-associated TCR beta chains were found to appear HLA-restricted, with HLA associations seemingly driven largely by CMV exposure. A later genetic analysis reported fewer N-insertions in productive TCRs among donors in an Asian-associated ancestry cluster than the roughly 650-donor mean. Because some donors lacked HLA typing at each locus, the association tests relied only on the typed subset. A further reported finding was that TCR beta sequences accurately predicted the HLA-A and HLA-B alleles for most subjects in the first cohort. A later analysis found that TCR association rates varied across HLA loci, with DRB1 alleles showing the most associated TCRs and HLA-C alleles the fewest. Linkage disequilibrium might explain the correlated functional status among segregating V segments, but an unknown experimental factor could not be excluded. The authors suggested that the approach could potentially be extended to other disease states and immunological phenotypes.

The receptor library was made with the immunoSEQ multiplex PCR assay. For the multiplex PCR, a mixture combining 60 forward primers for TCR Vbeta segments and 13 reverse primers for TCR Jbeta segments was used. A multiplex PCR assay on genomic DNA amplified the CDR3 region of rearranged TCR beta genes. The amplified TCR beta libraries were sequenced on the Illumina HiSeq System as 87-base-pair reads. On the study's bioinformatics: A later analysis tallied around 87 million unique TCR beta chains across the roughly 610 repertoires, and some 10 million of those chains were shared by two or more donors. Raw reads were error-corrected and collapsed into unique sequences with a nearest-neighbor algorithm that merged closely related sequences to remove PCR and sequencing errors. Alignment of CDR3 sequences to IMGT reference sequences was used to assign V, D and J gene segments. For a sequence to be retained, a match of at least six nucleotides was required to both a V gene segment and a J gene segment. A rearrangement was called productive if the CDR3 had no stop codons and remained in frame with V and J, and every other rearrangement was called non-productive. CDR3 was defined by IMGT convention, running from the second conserved V-encoded cysteine to the conserved J-encoded phenylalanine. Sequences without an unambiguous match to a single V gene segment were excluded from the earlier analysis of 450 to 750 of the donors. An earlier analysis of a few hundred of the donors classified V segments as functional when productive rearrangements were above 56.7% and as segregating when the standard deviation between donors was above 5%. A statistical classification framework was built for diagnosing cytomegalovirus status from the catalog of TCR beta chain sequences. V and J gene assignment, in a later analysis, came from comparing TCR nucleotide sequences with IMGT/GENE-DB human TR gene sequences. In a later analysis, CDR3 sequences and most-parsimonious VDJ recombination scenarios were assigned using the TCRdist pipeline. A later analysis defined each TCR beta chain by its CDR3 amino acid sequence plus V-gene family, and excluded reads lacking a unique V-gene family. To address suspected cross-contamination and a sequencing artifact, a later analysis removed 450 to 700 highly shared, low-generation-probability nucleotide sequences. For each public chain, a later analysis derived a clonal expansion index from normalized ranks of inferred template counts within each repertoire. In a later analysis, generation probabilities were computed with a VDJ recombination model fitted to out-of-frame rearrangements, and the resulting probabilities were checked against IGoR. In a later analysis, TCR-TCR, TCR-HLA and TCR-CMV co-occurrence was scored with hypergeometric tests, and a repertoire-size bias correction was applied to TCR pairs. To estimate false discovery rates, a later analysis permuted the HLA or CMV assignments 20 times. A later analysis grouped co-occurring TCRs with DBSCAN, adding TCRdist sequence similarity when clustering within HLA-allele-positive subsets. Repertoires with fewer than 30,000 or more than 120,000 public chains were left out of co-occurrence clustering, as were five repertoires with anomalous nucleotide sharing. TCRdb mirrors the immuneACCESS table, restricted to in-frame sequences. Some clones are absent from its copies; in checked studies, under half trace to an unresolved V gene, and the reason for the others is unknown. The V and J calls and clone size are taken from that table; D and trimming were inferred from the DNA. The sample table shows about 130,000 clones, and roughly 70% are seen once. The ten largest clones capture 4.3% of the sample.

Concerning this clone: The specificity of this receptor is unknown. The input lacks base qualities; no much larger clone sits a single base away.

In total, roughly 710 healthy bone marrow donors made up the cohort. At the time of sampling, every cohort member was nominally healthy, though immune exposures that went unrecorded were likely present. The donor tested CMV seropositive, placing the donor among the approximately 290 seropositive members of the cohort. Each donor provided a peripheral blood sample, and peripheral blood mononuclear cells were used for TCR beta sequencing. The Qiagen DNeasy Blood Extraction Kit was used to extract genomic DNA from the blood cell samples. V gives up 4 bases and J gives up 1 base, and the segment between their germline ends measures 12 bases. CDR1 and CDR2, looked up from the germline V gene, are MDHEN and SYDVKM. The CDR3 covers 15 residues, taking in both the cysteine and the phenylalanine. The entry retains the CDR3 DNA only, 45 bases that are in frame from base 1.

The sequencing input was PBMCs. This TCR was recovered from a man aged 18 to 30 in good health and CMV-seropositive. The chain was built from TRBV28 and TRBJ2-3; the best D guess is TRBD2, with 6 bases matching. The DNA sequence is given as TGTGCCAGCAGTTCTCCGGGACTTCGCACAGATACGCAGTATTTT. Protein translation: CASSSPGLRTDTQYF.